These T cell receptor beta chains were read from a single sample in a study of tumor-infiltrating lymphocytes in primary liver carcinoma. TCRdb itself ran the multiplex PCR reads through MiXCR, one entry per CDR3 protein. Here the sample spans 310,000 or so distinct CDR3 sequences, approximately 54% being singletons. The sequenced material came from peripheral blood. Every receptor here comes from a woman aged 25 to 39 with primary liver carcinoma and hepatitis B virus infection. The CDR3 runs from the conserved cysteine through the conserved F or W. A D gene is named only where the DNA matches it firmly. A row's size may be missing; if present it is once, few, many or a size class.

once	TRBD2	TRBV11-2	TRBJ2-2	CVSSSTCSGMSGELFF	TGTGTCAGCAGCTCGACATGTAGCGGGATGTCCGGGGAGCTGTTTTTT
-	-	TRBV10-3	TRBJ1-1	CAIRGQGTEAFF	TGTGCCATCAGGGGGCAAGGTACTGAAGCTTTCTTT
many	-	TRBV11-3	TRBJ2-2	CASSSAGGHTGELFF	TGTGCCAGCAGCTCTGCCGGGGGGCACACCGGGGAGCTGTTTTTT
-	-	TRBV10-2	TRBJ2-3	CASNSGTDTQYF	TGCGCCAGCAACTCTGGCACAGATACGCAGTATTTT
few	-	TRBV12-5	TRBJ2-1	CASGLVQAGEQFF	TGTGCTAGTGGTTTGGTACAGGCAGGGGAGCAGTTCTTC
-	TRBD1	TRBV6-5	TRBJ2-7	CASQSGTGAPLGEQYF	TGTGCCAGTCAGTCCGGGACAGGGGCCCCCCTTGGCGAGCAGTACTTC
few	-	TRBV12-3/TRBV12-4	TRBJ2-2	CASSPAASLNTGELFF	TGTGCCAGCAGTCCCGCGGCTAGCCTAAACACCGGGGAGCTGTTTTTT
few	-	TRBV5-6	TRBJ2-5	CASSWGGRAETQYF	TGTGCCAGCAGCTGGGGGGGCAGGGCAGAGACCCAGTACTTC
few	-	TRBV5-4	TRBJ2-7	CASSTGTTDYEQYF	TGTGCCAGCAGCACCGGGACAACAGACTACGAGCAGTACTTC
-	TRBD1	TRBV4-3	TRBJ1-2	CASSQVQQGYRYGYTF	TGCGCCAGCAGCCAAGTACAACAGGGGTATAGGTATGGCTACACCTTC
-	-	TRBV29-1	TRBJ1-2	CSVGGGQNLMYGYTF	TGCAGCGTTGGGGGGGGCCAGAATTTAATGTATGGCTACACCTTC
once	-	TRBV5-4	TRBJ2-1	CASSSAGRPHNEQFF	TGTGCCAGCAGCTCCGCGGGTCGCCCCCACAATGAGCAGTTCTTC
few	-	TRBV7-9	TRBJ1-2	CASSLFPLSYGYTF	TGTGCCAGCAGCTTATTCCCCCTGAGCTATGGCTACACCTTC
few	-	TRBV12-3/TRBV12-4	TRBJ2-3	CASSLLGSQYF	TGTGCCAGCAGCCTACTCGGTTCGCAGTATTTT
few	-	TRBV6-5	TRBJ2-3	CASRRTFASTDTQYF	TGTGCCAGCAGGCGGACATTTGCTAGCACAGATACGCAGTATTTT
-	-	TRBV5-1	TRBJ2-5	CASSRRRLIQETQYF	TGCGCCAGCAGCCGACGGCGACTGATCCAAGAGACCCAGTACTTC
-	-	TRBV6-1	TRBJ1-2	CASPGPNYGYTF	TGTGCCAGCCCCGGTCCAAACTATGGCTACACCTTC
-	-	TRBV6-6	TRBJ2-3	CAGRGSATDTQYF	TGTGCCGGTAGGGGGAGTGCGACAGATACGCAGTATTTT
many	TRBD2	TRBV4-2	TRBJ2-1	CASSPVTTAGGSSYNEQFF	TGTGCCAGCAGCCCCGTCACTACAGCGGGAGGCTCCTCCTACAATGAGCAGTTCTTC
-	TRBD2	TRBV6-2/TRBV6-3	TRBJ2-1	CASGYRASGSVNEQFF	TGTGCCAGCGGTTACCGGGCTAGCGGGAGTGTTAATGAGCAGTTCTTC
-	-	TRBV6-2/TRBV6-3	TRBJ1-5	CASSYFGQNQPKQF	TGTGCCAGCAGTTACTTTGGACAGAATCAGCCCAAGCAATTT
few	-	TRBV7-9	TRBJ2-3	CASSSGAGGSTDTQYF	TGTGCTAGCAGCTCAGGGGCAGGAGGTTCCACAGATACGCAGTATTTT
-	-	TRBV6-2/TRBV6-3	TRBJ2-1	CASSYRDGSPDEQFF	TGTGCCAGCAGTTACAGGGACGGGTCCCCCGATGAGCAGTTCTTC
-	-	TRBV4-1	TRBJ2-5	CASNQRQGETQYF	TGTGCCAGCAACCAACGGCAGGGGGAGACCCAGTACTTC
-	-	TRBV6-6	TRBJ2-7	CASSYAAVSSYEQYF	TGTGCCAGCAGTTACGCGGCTGTGAGCTCCTACGAGCAGTACTTC
few	-	TRBV10-2	TRBJ2-7	CASSESRGNPYEQYF	TGCGCCAGCAGTGAGTCGAGGGGGAACCCCTACGAGCAGTACTTC
-	-	TRBV7-9	TRBJ2-7	CASSLVGWTDDYEQYF	TGTGCCAGCAGCTTAGTAGGATGGACCGACGACTACGAGCAGTACTTC
-	-	TRBV5-6	TRBJ2-5	CTSSSTVVGETQYF	TGTACCAGCAGCTCGACAGTGGTCGGTGAGACCCAGTACTTC
-	TRBD1	TRBV12-3/TRBV12-4	TRBJ1-4	CASSLVITTGTGGEKLFF	TGTGCCAGCAGTTTAGTTATTACGACCGGGACAGGGGGAGAAAAACTGTTTTTT
-	-	TRBV10-1	TRBJ1-1	CASSESRITEAFF	TGCGCCAGCAGTGAATCCAGGATAACTGAAGCTTTCTTT
-	-	TRBV7-8	TRBJ2-7	CASRPSGDLSEQYF	TGTGCCAGCAGGCCGTCAGGAGACCTTTCCGAGCAGTACTTC
-	TRBD2	TRBV5-4	TRBJ2-3	CASSPPPAGGPSTDTQYF	TGTGCCAGCAGCCCGCCCCCAGCGGGAGGGCCGAGCACAGATACCCAGTATTTT
many	TRBD2	TRBV5-4	TRBJ2-1	CASAGGLDAYNEQFF	TGTGCCAGCGCGGGCGGACTAGACGCCTACAATGAGCAGTTCTTC
-	-	TRBV6-5	TRBJ1-5	CGASFRRNQPQHF	TGTGGTGCCTCGTTCAGGCGCAATCAGCCCCAGCATTTT
-	-	TRBV11-2	TRBJ2-3	CASSHTIGSADMQYF	TGTGCCAGCAGCCATACTATCGGGAGTGCAGATATGCAGTATTTT
once	-	TRBV5-6	TRBJ1-2	CASSTNRVGYTF	TGTGCCAGCAGCACCAACAGGGTGGGCTACACCTTC
-	TRBD1	TRBV28	TRBJ1-2	CASRQQGGNGYTF	TGTGCCAGCAGGCAACAGGGGGGAAATGGCTACACCTTC
-	-	TRBV7-9	TRBJ2-7	CASSSLNYEQHF	TGTGCCAGCAGCTCCCTTAACTACGAGCAGCACTTC
few	-	TRBV6-1	TRBJ2-2	CASSAPTNPGELFF	TGTGCCAGCAGTGCGCCCACGAACCCCGGGGAGCTGTTTTTT
many	-	TRBV6-2/TRBV6-3	TRBJ2-1	CASSYYVVNEQFF	TGTGCCAGCAGTTATTATGTAGTCAATGAGCAGTTCTTC
-	-	TRBV5-1	TRBJ2-5	CASRDGTAGTYQETQYF	TGCGCCAGCAGGGACGGAACGGCGGGGACGTACCAAGAGACCCAGTACTTC
-	TRBD1	TRBV6-6	TRBJ1-5	CASSSTGGHNQPQHF	TGTGCCAGCAGTTCAACAGGGGGCCATAATCAGCCCCAGCATTTT
many	-	TRBV11-3	TRBJ1-1	CASSLAQALNTEAFF	TGTGCCAGCAGCTTAGCCCAGGCACTGAACACTGAAGCTTTCTTT
many	-	TRBV5-6	TRBJ2-2	CASSIWVDANTGELFF	TGTGCCAGCAGCATTTGGGTGGATGCGAACACCGGGGAGCTGTTTTTT
few	-	TRBV6-2/TRBV6-3	TRBJ1-4	CASSRDYYEKLFF	TGTGCCAGCAGCCGGGACTATTATGAAAAACTGTTTTTT
-	-	TRBV4-1	TRBJ2-3	CASSQLISTDTQYF	TGCGCCAGCAGCCAGTTGATCTCCACAGATACGCAGTATTTT
-	-	TRBV29-1	TRBJ2-6	CSVEAPMANVLTF	TGCAGCGTTGAAGCCCCCATGGCCAACGTCCTGACTTTC
-	TRBD2	TRBV12-5	TRBJ2-1	CASGVTSGSRNEQFF	TGTGCTAGTGGGGTGACTAGCGGGAGTAGGAATGAGCAGTTCTTC
-	-	TRBV5-4	TRBJ2-5	CASSLVGRTRETQYF	TGTGCCAGCAGCTTGGTCGGGAGAACTCGAGAGACCCAGTACTTC
many	TRBD2	TRBV11-1	TRBJ2-4	CASSPGATPGTSGLAKNIQYF	TGTGCCAGCTCCCCAGGTGCGACCCCCGGGACTAGCGGACTAGCCAAAAACATTCAGTACTTC
-	-	TRBV29-1	TRBJ1-4	CRVLRNGGRGKLFF	TGCCGCGTTTTGAGGAACGGCGGGAGGGGGAAACTGTTTTTT
-	-	TRBV5-5	TRBJ1-1	CASSLKRGNTEAFF	TGTGCCAGCAGCTTGAAACGAGGGAACACTGAAGCTTTCTTT
-	-	TRBV5-4	TRBJ1-3	CASSLAGGSTIYF	TGTGCCAGCAGCTTGGCCGGGGGAAGCACCATATATTTT
-	TRBD1	TRBV4-1	TRBJ1-1	CASSFLPHTGGNTEAFF	TGCGCCAGCAGCTTTTTACCCCATACAGGGGGCAACACTGAAGCTTTCTTT
-	TRBD2	TRBV11-2	TRBJ2-2	CVSSLWTSGTEELFF	TGTGTCAGCAGCCTATGGACTAGCGGCACCGAGGAGCTGTTTTTT
once	TRBD2	TRBV11-2	TRBJ2-1	CASSAQLAGNNEQFF	TGTGCCAGCAGCGCCCAATTAGCGGGGAACAATGAGCAGTTCTTC
-	TRBD1	TRBV29-1	TRBJ2-5	CSVVTGGETQYF	TGCAGCGTTGTGACAGGGGGAGAGACCCAGTACTTC
-	-	TRBV11-1	TRBJ2-1	CASSLIADWSHNEQFF	TGTGCCAGCAGTTTGATAGCGGACTGGTCACACAATGAGCAGTTCTTC
-	-	TRBV4-1	TRBJ2-1	CASSRGWGLTNNEQFF	TGCGCCAGCAGCCGGGGGTGGGGGCTCACCAACAATGAGCAGTTCTTC
-	TRBD1	TRBV11-2	TRBJ1-6	CASSFRPGGNSSLHF	TGTGCCAGCAGTTTTCGACCAGGGGGGAATTCATCTCTCCACTTT